One sample yielded the 19 T cell receptor beta chains listed below, sequenced in a study of PD-L1 blockade in urothelial cancer. Measured with immunoSEQ multiplex PCR; TCRdb has only the in-frame clones, and not every one. The profile shows some 76,000 clones, around nine tenths of them singletons. The material sequenced was PBMCs, taken around atezolizumab (anti-PD-L1) treatment. The origin of the receptors is a man aged 60 to 69 with urothelial cancer.

J is TRBJ1-1 and V is TRBV27; the D gene is possibly TRBD1 (6 bases). The CDR3 has 13 amino acids. Germline CDR1 reads MNHEY; CDR2 reads SMNVEV (reference sequence). Trimming took 5 bases from V and 11 from J, leaving 18 bases between them. The CDR3: CASSPAATGWAFF. The CDR3 nucleotides read TGTGCCAGCAGTCCCGCGGCGACAGGATGGGCTTTCTTT.

Only one count was recorded for this clone. The chain carries TRBV6-5 and TRBJ1-5; 7 bases map to TRBD1. The CDR3 has 13 amino acids. V trimming: 5 bases; J trimming: 6 bases; junction bases outside the gene matches: 4. Germline CDR1 and CDR2: MNHEY and SVGAGI. The CDR3 here is CASSEGAGQPQHF. The DNA for the CDR3 is TGTGCCAGCAGTGAGGGGGCAGGTCAGCCCCAGCATTTT.

This chain links TRBV5-4 with TRBJ1-2, with 7 bases fitting TRBD1. Unmatched junction bases numbered 4, after V lost 0 bases and J lost 2 bases. The germline V gene encodes CDR1 SGHNT and CDR2 YYREEE (reference sequence). The CDR3 totals 15 residues. The CDR3 nucleotides read TGTGCCAGCAGCTTGGGTGGCAGGGGGAACTATGGCTACACCTTC. Protein product: CASSLGGRGNYGYTF.

In this sample, this clone turned up once. This rearrangement joins TRBV7-2 to TRBJ1-5; the D gene is possibly TRBD1 (5 bases). There are 15 residues in the CDR3. Germline lookup yields CDR1 SGHTA and CDR2 FQGNSA. The V and J ends lost 2 bases and 1 base respectively, with 9 bases between them. DNA of the CDR3: TGTGCCAGCAGCTTATGGAGGGACAGCAATCAGCCCCAGCATTTT. Its translation is CASSLWRDSNQPQHF.

The chain recombines TRBV18 with TRBJ2-3; 13 bases are a match to TRBD2. This CDR3 has 14 amino acids. Germline V gives CDR1 KGHSH, CDR2 LQKENI. Trimming removed 6 bases from V and 5 bases from J; junction bases left unmatched: 2. CDR3 amino acids: CASSRTSGRDTQYF. CDR3 DNA sequence: TGTGCCAGCTCGCGGACTAGCGGGAGAGATACGCAGTATTTT.

The CDR3 coding sequence is TGCGCCAGCAGCGGGGGACAGGGCAATGGCTACACCTTC. Translation: CASSGGQGNGYTF. The chain carries TRBV5-1 and TRBJ1-2, with 9 bases identical to TRBD1. The CDR3 has 13 amino acids. Trimming removed 4 bases from V and 6 bases from J; junction bases left unmatched: 4. Germline CDR1 reads SGHRS; CDR2 reads YFSETQ.

The chain employs TRBV5-1 and TRBJ2-5, with 10 positions matching TRBD2. CDR3 size: 15 residues. J was trimmed by 5 bases and V by 2 bases; bases with no gene match: 6. Germline assignment: CDR1 SGHRS and CDR2 YFSETQ. In DNA form, the CDR3 reads TGCGCCAGCAGCTTTCCTAGCGGGGGTCCGGAGACCCAGTACTTC. As protein: CASSFPSGGPETQYF. Full variable domain (rest looked up from reference TRBV5-1 and TRBJ2-5): KAGVTQTPRYLIKTRGQQVTLSCSPISGHRSVSWYQQTPGQGLQFLFEYFSETQRNKGNFPGRFSGRQFSNSRSEMNVSTLELGDSALYLCASSFPSGGPETQYFGPGTRLLVL.

V usage is TRBV7-9 and J usage is TRBJ2-7, with 7 bases identical to TRBD1. The CDR3 runs 14 residues. The V gene end was trimmed by 3 bases and the J gene end by 5 bases; junction bases not matched to a gene: 7. CDR1 SEHNR and CDR2 FQNEAQ come from the germline V gene (reference sequence). The CDR3 bases are TGTGCCAGCAGCTTCCTGACAGGGATCCACGAGCAGTACTTC. Translation gives CASSFLTGIHEQYF.

The chain's CDR3 is CASSEVQGAYGNTIYF. The CDR3 DNA reads as TGTGCCAGCAGTGAAGTGCAGGGGGCCTATGGAAACACCATATATTTT. V usage is TRBV2 and J usage is TRBJ1-3; 8 nucleotides line up with TRBD1. Per germline, CDR1 SNHLY and CDR2 FYNNEI. This CDR3 has 16 residues. The ends lost 1 base at V and 3 bases at J; junction bases unmatched: 5.

This chain uses TRBV4-3 with TRBJ1-2; 8 nucleotides line up with TRBD1. The CDR3 loop spans 16 amino acids. Trimming cost V 0 bases and J 4 bases; bases outside gene matches: 7. CDR1 is LGHNA and CDR2 is YSLEER in the germline V gene. The CDR3 DNA sequence: TGCGCCAGCAGCCAAGATTCCTCAGGGGGCCGCTATGGCTACACCTTC. Translated: CASSQDSSGGRYGYTF.

This chain connects TRBV2 to TRBJ2-6; TRBD1 matches at 7 bases. This CDR3 spans 15 amino acids. V trimming: 5 bases; J trimming: 2 bases; junction bases outside the gene matches: 3. In germline, CDR1 is SNHLY, CDR2 FYNNEI. CDR3 sequence: CASSQQGAGANVLTF. In DNA form, the CDR3 reads TGTGCCAGCAGTCAGCAGGGGGCTGGGGCCAACGTCCTGACTTTC.

The chain is built from TRBV7-2 and TRBJ1-1; 8 bases align to TRBD1. The CDR3 spans 16 residues. CDR1 is SGHTA, CDR2 FQGNSA, per germline. V was clipped by 7 bases and J by 4 bases; unmatched bases: 14. CDR3 loop: CASTNMDRAGGTEAFF. The CDR3 DNA follows: TGTGCCAGCACCAACATGGACAGGGCCGGAGGCACTGAAGCTTTCTTT.

The gene calls are TRBV6-5 and TRBJ2-6; D perhaps matches TRBD2 (5 bases). The CDR3 loop spans 14 amino acids. The V end lost 7 bases, the J end lost 4 bases, and 11 bases lay between the germline ends. The germline gives CDR1 MNHEY, CDR2 SVGAGI. This CDR3 reads CASKVGVGANVLTF. The CDR3 nucleotides read TGTGCCAGCAAGGTCGGGGTCGGGGCCAACGTCCTGACTTTC.

The gene calls are TRBV7-9 and TRBJ2-5; the match to TRBD1 covers 9 bases. The CDR3 runs 13 residues. From germline, CDR1 is SEHNR and CDR2 FQNEAQ (reference sequence). The trim removed 4 bases at V and 4 bases at J, leaving 1 base unmatched. The CDR3 reads CASSWGQGETQYF. CDR3 nucleotide sequence: TGTGCCAGCAGCTGGGGACAGGGAGAGACCCAGTACTTC.

The chain combines TRBV5-1 with TRBJ2-5; 7 bases are shared with TRBD1. Germline CDR1 SGHRS, CDR2 YFSETQ. The V gene end was trimmed by 0 bases and the J gene end by 4 bases; junction bases not matched to a gene: 15. The CDR3 totals 18 residues. The CDR3 bases are TGCGCCAGCAGCTTGGGCTCCCAGACAGGGTTTAGAGGAGAGACCCAGTACTTC. This sequence encodes CASSLGSQTGFRGETQYF.

The chain has TRBV7-7 and TRBJ2-1; TRBD1 might be the D (6 bases). CDR3 size: 15 residues. The germline gives CDR1 SSHAT, CDR2 FNYEAQ (reference sequence). Trimming took 4 bases from V and 1 from J, leaving 11 bases between them. The chain's CDR3 is CASSYDGTSYNEQFF. CDR3 DNA sequence: TGTGCCAGCAGCTACGACGGGACATCCTACAATGAGCAGTTCTTC.

CDR3 coding DNA: TGCGCCAGCACCGAGTCCGGGGCCGCGGGGACCTACGAGCAGTACTTC. It codes for CASTESGAAGTYEQYF. The chain carries TRBV5-1 and TRBJ2-7; a weak D match, TRBD2 (6 bases). Germline CDR1 and CDR2: SGHRS and YFSETQ. Trimming removed 6 bases at V and 2 bases at J, with 21 bases between. This CDR3 comprises 16 residues.

The J gene is TRBJ1-5, the V gene TRBV19; D might be TRBD1 (5 bases). V lost 7 bases to trimming and J lost 1 base, with 8 bases between them. Germline V gene data show CDR1 as LNHDA and CDR2 as SQIVND (reference sequence). The CDR3 consists of 13 residues. CDR3 bases: TGTGCCAGTACATGGGGCAGCAATCAGCCCCAGCATTTT. Translated: CASTWGSNQPQHF.

The rearrangement links TRBV25-1 to TRBJ2-1; tentatively, D is TRBD1 (6 bases). Per germline, CDR1 MGHDK and CDR2 SYGVNS. The V end was cut by 4 bases, the J end by 13 bases, with 11 bases between. The CDR3 has 11 amino acids. The CDR3 bases are TGTGCCAGCAGTGCAGGGACAATTCAGTTCTTC. Encoded protein: CASSAGTIQFF.